Below are 30 T cell receptor beta chains sequenced from a single sample in a study of shared T cell receptors in the human thymus. Measured with immunoSEQ multiplex PCR; TCRdb has only the in-frame clones, and not every one. The sample lists some 720,000 clones, more than 75% occurring once. This sample also appeared in a second study, on human thymus T cells.

Sequencing input: thymocytes. All receptors derive from a boy under two years old with a congenital heart defect.

The genes are TRBV7-9 and TRBJ2-2, with 14 bases that match TRBD2. Germline V lookup: CDR1 SEHNR, CDR2 FQNEAQ (reference sequence). V trimming: 5 bases; J trimming: 8 bases; junction bases outside the gene matches: 7. The CDR3 is made up of 16 amino acids. The CDR3 DNA reads as TGTGCCAGCAGCCCGCGACTAGCGGGAGGGAAGGGGGAGCTGTTTTTT. This sequence encodes CASSPRLAGGKGELFF. Complete variable domain (other parts from reference TRBV7-9 and TRBJ2-2): DTGVSQNPRHKITKRGQNVTFRCDPISEHNRLYWYRQTLGQGPEFLTYFQNEAQLEKSRLLSDRFSAERPKGSFSTLEIQRTEQGDSAMYLCASSPRLAGGKGELFFGEGSRLTVL.

The chain has TRBV7-2 and TRBJ2-5, with 7 bases lining up with TRBD2. Germline lookup yields CDR1 SGHTA and CDR2 FQGNSA. This CDR3 region has 15 residues. Trimming removed 5 bases from V and 5 bases from J; junction bases left unmatched: 11. The CDR3 region is CASSHPGRAGETQYF. The CDR3 coding sequence is TGTGCCAGCAGCCACCCGGGGAGGGCGGGCGAGACCCAGTACTTC.

This chain links TRBV28 with TRBJ2-7, with 13 positions matching TRBD2. Germline V CDR1 and CDR2: MDHEN, SYDVKM. The CDR3 totals 19 residues. Losses at the gene ends were 5 bases for V and 3 bases for J; bases not matched to a gene: 16. CDR3 DNA sequence: TGTGCCAGCAGTGCCTCCCCCGGGACTAGCGGGAAAAGGGGCTACGAGCAGTACTTC. Its protein is CASSASPGTSGKRGYEQYF.

In this sample, this clone turned up once. The chain combines TRBV6-6 with TRBJ1-4; a possible D gene is TRBD1 (5 bases). Trimming stripped 6 bases from V and 3 bases from J, with 17 bases between. Germline assignment: CDR1 MNHNY and CDR2 SVGAGI (reference sequence). This CDR3 spans 16 amino acids. Here the CDR3 reads CASSPWDGAPNEKLFF. The CDR3 coding sequence is TGTGCCAGCAGCCCCTGGGATGGGGCCCCTAATGAAAAACTGTTTTTT.

This clone was seen a handful of times. The V and J genes are TRBV4-1 and TRBJ2-1; a weak D match, TRBD2 (7 bases). The CDR3 is 17 amino acids. Trimming removed 0 bases from V and 7 bases from J, with 19 bases in between. Looked up from germline, CDR1 is MGHRA and CDR2 is YSYEKL. This CDR3 reads CASSQDGERGGGNEQFF. CDR3 in DNA: TGCGCCAGCAGCCAAGATGGAGAACGAGGGGGGGGGAATGAGCAGTTCTTC.

V usage is TRBV9 and J usage is TRBJ2-5, with D perhaps matching TRBD2 (5 bases). CDR1 and CDR2 (germline): SGDLS, YYNGEE. The CDR3 is 15 residues long. V shed 4 bases and J shed 3 bases, with 16 bases lying between them. DNA for the CDR3: TGTGCCAGCAGCTCCCTCGAGGGAGTCGAAGAGACCCAGTACTTC. Protein product: CASSSLEGVEETQYF.

This rearrangement joins TRBV28 to TRBJ2-3, with D possibly TRBD1 on 6 matching bases. The CDR3 has 16 residues. Trimming shortened V by 6 bases and J by 2 bases, and 18 bases separated the two germline ends. Germline assignment: CDR1 MDHEN and CDR2 SYDVKM. CDR3 amino acids: CASSKTPQGVTDTQYF. DNA for the CDR3: TGTGCCAGCAGCAAGACCCCACAGGGTGTCACAGATACGCAGTATTTT. Combining the CDR3 with reference TRBV28 and TRBJ2-3 gives the whole variable domain DVKVTQSSRYLVKRTGEKVFLECVQDMDHENMFWYRQDPGLGLRLIYFSYDVKMKEKGDIPEGYSVSREKKERFSLILESASTNQTSMYLCASSKTPQGVTDTQYFGPGTRLTVL.

This sequence joins TRBV4-3 and TRBJ2-1; D not resolved. V was clipped by 0 bases and J by 5 bases, with 17 bases between them. Germline loops: CDR1 LGHNA, CDR2 YSLEER. There are 17 residues in the CDR3. Here the CDR3 DNA reads TGCGCCAGCAGCCAAGATGGAGAGACCCTGACCGACAATGAGCAGTTCTTC. It translates to CASSQDGETLTDNEQFF.

This clone was seen once. The chain recombines TRBV15 with TRBJ2-7, with 13 bases aligning to TRBD2. The germline V gene has CDR1 LNHNV and CDR2 YYDKDF (reference sequence). V shed 0 bases and J 0 bases; nucleotides not matched to a gene: 5. The CDR3 has 18 residues. The CDR3 sequence is CATSRETSGRPLSYEQYF. CDR3 bases: TGTGCCACCAGCAGAGAGACTAGCGGGAGGCCCCTCTCCTACGAGCAGTACTTC.

V and J are TRBV21-1 and TRBJ2-7; the table calls TRBD2, which could not be checked here. TRBV21-1 is a listed pseudogene. This CDR3 is 15 amino acids long. The CDR3 DNA reads as TGTGCCAGCAGCGTCCGGGACTTAGTTCCCATCGAGCAGTACTTC. Amino acids: CASSVRDLVPIEQYF.

V gene TRBV1 combines with J gene TRBJ2-7; TRBD2 reflects the table's D call only, with no check against the DNA. TRBV1 is termed a pseudogene. The length of the CDR3 is 16 residues. The CDR3 protein is CTSSVESGRRGYEQYF. CDR3 in DNA: TGCACCAGCAGCGTTGAAAGCGGGAGGAGAGGCTACGAGCAGTACTTC.

This sequence joins TRBV6-1 and TRBJ2-1; TRBD2 agrees at 10 bases. This CDR3 comprises 16 residues. The germline gives CDR1 MNHNS, CDR2 SASEGT. V lost 4 bases to trimming and J lost 8 bases; unmatched junction nucleotides: 11. The CDR3 nucleotides are TGTGCCAGCAGTGGAGGAAGCGGGAGGGCCCTCGATGAGCAGTTCTTC. It is translated as CASSGGSGRALDEQFF.

V is TRBV6-4 and J is TRBJ2-3, with 10 bases that match TRBD2. Germline values: CDR1 MRHNA, CDR2 SNTAGT. CDR3 length: 15 residues. Germline trimming cut 5 bases from V and 0 bases from J; bases unmatched to any gene: 2. For the CDR3, the DNA is TGTGCCAGCAGTAGGACTAGCGGAAGCACAGATACGCAGTATTTT. Amino acid sequence: CASSRTSGSTDTQYF.

This clone was counted between two and nine times. The rearrangement links TRBV6-5 to TRBJ1-1, with TRBD1 matching 9 bases. The V gene end was trimmed by 6 bases and the J gene end by 9 bases; junction bases not matched to a gene: 5. The CDR3 totals 12 residues. Germline CDR1 and CDR2: MNHEY and SVGAGI. The CDR3 loop is CASSGTGIKAFF. The DNA for the CDR3 is TGTGCCAGCAGCGGGACAGGGATTAAAGCTTTCTTT.

The DNA for the CDR3 is TGTGCCAGCAGTGGTGGACAGGGGAAAGCTTTCTTT. Protein product: CASSGGQGKAFF. The chain is built from TRBV2 and TRBJ1-1, with TRBD1 matching 9 bases. J lost 9 bases, V lost 4 bases, and 3 bases had no gene match. Germline V gene sequence: CDR1 SNHLY, CDR2 FYNNEI. CDR3 length: 12 amino acids.

Note on this clone: The junction departs from germline at one end; a sequencing error may be responsible. The chain combines TRBV5-4 with TRBJ2-1; the match to TRBD2 covers 8 bases. This CDR3 is 12 amino acids long. In germline, CDR1 is SGHNT, CDR2 YYREEE (reference sequence). In DNA form, the CDR3 reads TGTGCCAGCAGCTTGGGACGGGAGGGCCTCCTCTTC. It translates to CASSLGREGLLF.

V and J are TRBV6-1 and TRBJ2-7; TRBD1 matches at 7 bases. V lost 6 bases, J lost 2 bases, and 4 bases stayed unmatched. CDR3 length equals 13 residues. Germline lookup yields CDR1 MNHNS and CDR2 SASEGT. The CDR3 here is CASSGTDTYEQYF. Here the CDR3 DNA reads TGTGCCAGCAGCGGGACAGACACCTACGAGCAGTACTTC.

V gene TRBV27 combines with J gene TRBJ1-5; 7 bases match TRBD1. The germline CDR1 and CDR2 sequences are MNHEY and SMNVEV (reference sequence). This CDR3 has 16 amino acids. V dropped 5 bases and J dropped 4; count of bases not matched to a gene: 11. This chain's CDR3 is CASSTGAVEANQPQHF. CDR3 DNA: TGTGCCAGCAGTACAGGGGCGGTGGAGGCTAATCAGCCCCAGCATTTT.

CDR3 coding DNA: TGTGCCAGCAGTTCCCAGGGGGTAGGAAACACCATATATTTT. This encodes CASSSQGVGNTIYF. The chain employs TRBV28 and TRBJ1-3, with TRBD1 matching 7 bases. Germline values: CDR1 MDHEN, CDR2 SYDVKM. The CDR3 sequence is 14 residues long. J lost 4 bases, V lost 4 bases, and 4 bases had no gene match.

This sequence joins TRBV5-1 and TRBJ2-3, with TRBD2 matching over 7 bases. CDR3 length: 14 residues. The germline V gene encodes CDR1 SGHRS and CDR2 YFSETQ. V trimming: 2 bases; J trimming: 5 bases; junction bases outside the gene matches: 5. DNA of the CDR3: TGCGCCAGCAGCTTAAACGGGGAGGGAGATACGCAGTATTTT. This encodes CASSLNGEGDTQYF.

The rearrangement links TRBV21-1 to TRBJ2-3; TRBD2, the table's D call, lacks a check against the DNA. TRBV21-1 is shown as a pseudogene. The CDR3 is made up of 15 amino acids. The CDR3 region is CASSKRGAGTDTQYF. Written as DNA, the CDR3 is TGTGCCAGCAGCAAACGGGGGGCAGGCACAGATACGCAGTATTTT.

J is TRBJ2-1 and V is TRBV7-8, with D possibly TRBD2 on 5 matching bases. The CDR3 sequence is 15 residues long. The ends were cut back, 0 bases at V and 0 bases at J, with 6 bases in the middle. Germline CDR1 reads SGHVS; CDR2 reads FQNEAQ. The CDR3 DNA sequence: TGTGCCAGCAGCTTAGCGGGGAGCTCCTACAATGAGCAGTTCTTC. Translating it yields CASSLAGSSYNEQFF.

The chain uses TRBV29-1 and TRBJ2-6; no reliable D call. The V end was cut by 7 bases, the J end by 0 bases, with 7 bases between. The germline gives CDR1 SQVTM, CDR2 ANQGSEA. The CDR3 spans 13 residues. Here the CDR3 reads CSGLTSGANVLTF. The CDR3 nucleotides read TGCAGCGGGCTCACCTCTGGGGCCAACGTCCTGACTTTC.

This rearrangement joins TRBV7-6 to TRBJ2-1; maybe TRBD2 (6 bases). The CDR3 length is 15 residues. Germline values: CDR1 SGHVS, CDR2 FNYEAQ. Trimming stripped 5 bases from V and 0 bases from J, with 11 bases between. In DNA form, the CDR3 reads TGTGCCAGCAGCCGGGAGTTTTGCTCCTACAATGAGCAGTTCTTC. Protein sequence: CASSREFCSYNEQFF.

The genes are TRBV14 and TRBJ1-1; D unclear. The CDR3 has 15 amino acids. Germline CDR1 and CDR2: SGHDN and FVKESK. With 2 bases removed from V and 3 bases from J, the gap between germline ends came to 13 bases. The CDR3 DNA sequence: TGTGCCAGCAGCCAAAAGCGAGGGAGGGACACTGAAGCTTTCTTT. Translated: CASSQKRGRDTEAFF.

This clone has just a few counts. The identical CDR3 is also encoded by other nucleotide sequences in the sample. This rearrangement joins TRBV18 to TRBJ2-7; TRBD2 might be the D (6 bases). Germline CDR1 reads KGHSH; CDR2 reads LQKENI. V gave up 2 bases and J gave up 4 bases, with 6 bases separating them. This CDR3 contains 12 residues. For the CDR3, the DNA is TGTGCCAGCTCACCAGGGGGGTACGAGCAGTACTTC. Its protein product is CASSPGGYEQYF.

The chain has TRBV4-3 and TRBJ2-1; 9 positions agree with TRBD1. Germline loops: CDR1 LGHNA, CDR2 YSLEER. The V segment lost 4 bases and the J segment 1 base; nucleotides outside the gene matches: 11. The CDR3 covers 18 residues. CDR3 region: CASSLRGETGGSYNEQFF. The DNA of the CDR3 is TGCGCCAGCAGCCTTCGGGGTGAGACAGGGGGATCCTACAATGAGCAGTTCTTC.

The V call is TRBV28, the J call TRBJ2-6, with TRBD1 matching 8 bases. Germline-derived CDR1 and CDR2 are MDHEN and SYDVKM. The CDR3 is 17 residues long. V trimming: 6 bases; J trimming: 3 bases; junction bases outside the gene matches: 10. CDR3 in amino acids: CASRQPPGGGGANVLTF. The CDR3 bases are TGTGCCAGCAGACAACCTCCAGGGGGCGGTGGGGCCAACGTCCTGACTTTC.

This clone showed up just once. This chain joins TRBV4-3 and TRBJ1-3, with 11 bases identical to TRBD1. The ends lost 0 bases at V and 3 bases at J; junction bases unmatched: 4. The CDR3 covers 17 residues. CDR1 and CDR2 (germline): LGHNA, YSLEER. CDR3 loop: CASSQEGGTGGGNTIYF. The CDR3 nucleotides are TGCGCCAGCAGCCAAGAAGGAGGGACAGGGGGTGGAAACACCATATATTTT.

The chain uses TRBV2 and TRBJ2-1; D gene unclear. Trimming removed 4 bases at V and 0 bases at J, with 10 bases between. The germline CDR1 and CDR2 sequences are SNHLY and FYNNEI. The CDR3 has 15 residues. The CDR3: CASSVGGRSYNEQFF. The CDR3 nucleotides are TGTGCCAGCAGTGTAGGCGGCCGCTCCTACAATGAGCAGTTCTTC.